This passage covers 8 T cell receptor beta chains from one sample sequenced in a study of radiation and T cells in renal cell carcinoma. Specified time point: baseline pretreatment blood. Treatment reported: 15 Gy SBRT to primary tumor, nephrectomy 4 weeks later. Only in-frame clones appear in the TCRdb table, and some are missing; sequencing was by immunoSEQ multiplex PCR. The sample consists of 120,000 to 150,000 clones, about 85% of them appearing once. The input for sequencing was blood, taken from a patient whose treatment included radiotherapy and nephrectomy. Receptor source: a woman aged 70 to 79 with renal cell carcinoma.

The rearrangement uses TRBV10-3 and TRBJ2-5; 15 positions match TRBD2. The ends lost 3 bases at V and 4 bases at J; junction bases unmatched: 9. Germline lookup yields CDR1 ENHRY and CDR2 SYGVKD. This CDR3 has 18 amino acids. The CDR3: CAISDSGTSGGTGETQYF. The CDR3 bases are TGTGCCATCAGTGACTCAGGGACTAGCGGGGGGACAGGAGAGACCCAGTACTTC.

The genes are TRBV30 and TRBJ1-5; D is ambiguous. The CDR3 length is 16 residues. Germline V lookup: CDR1 GTSNPN, CDR2 SVGIG (reference sequence). Trimming removed 2 bases at V and 2 bases at J, with 16 bases between. The CDR3 nucleotides read TGTGCCTGGAGTTTCACCGGGAGCCCTGGCAATCAGCCCCAGCATTTT. Encoded protein: CAWSFTGSPGNQPQHF. The full variable domain, with the rest looked up from reference TRBV30 and TRBJ1-5, is SQTIHQWPATLVQPVGSPLSLECTVEGTSNPNLYWYRQAAGRGLQLLFYSVGIGQISSEVPQNLSASRPQDRQFILSSKKLLLSDSGFYLCAWSFTGSPGNQPQHFGDGTRLSIL.

V usage is TRBV18 and J usage is TRBJ2-2; TRBD2 is a possible D gene (6 bases). CDR1 is KGHSH, CDR2 LQKENI, per germline. The CDR3 is 17 amino acids. With 1 base removed from V and 7 bases from J, the gap between germline ends came to 19 bases. CDR3 amino acids: CASSPLGVGEDDGELFF. Here the CDR3 DNA reads TGTGCCAGCTCACCACTCGGAGTGGGGGAGGATGACGGGGAGCTGTTTTTT.

The CDR3 nucleotides are TGTGCCAGTAGTATAGCGCGAGGGCTGGGGAACACTGAAGCTTTCTTT. Residues: CASSIARGLGNTEAFF. The rearrangement links TRBV19 to TRBJ1-1; no clear D gene. Germline V lookup: CDR1 LNHDA, CDR2 SQIVND (reference sequence). V was clipped by 1 base and J by 1 base, with 13 bases between them. The CDR3 consists of 16 residues.

CDR3 loop: CASKDSARSYGYTF. The CDR3 DNA is TGTGCCAGCAAAGACAGTGCCCGGAGCTATGGCTACACCTTC. The rearrangement joins TRBV27 to TRBJ1-2; the D gene is possibly TRBD1 (5 bases). Germline-derived CDR1 and CDR2 are MNHEY and SMNVEV (reference sequence). V was trimmed by 7 bases and J by 4 bases, leaving 16 bases between them. The CDR3 has 14 amino acids.

The chain employs TRBV10-3 and TRBJ2-7; D is undetermined. Between the trimmed V and J ends, which lost 3 bases and 0 bases, there was a span of 6 bases. CDR1 and CDR2 from the germline V gene are ENHRY and SYGVKD. This CDR3 comprises 13 residues. CDR3 residues: CAISEDVSYEQYF. The CDR3 region has the DNA TGTGCCATCAGTGAAGACGTCTCCTACGAGCAGTACTTC.

The V call is TRBV19, the J call TRBJ2-2, with D possibly matching TRBD1 (5 bases). This CDR3 has 16 amino acids. Germline V gives CDR1 LNHDA, CDR2 SQIVND (reference sequence). Deletions cut 1 base from V and 1 base from J, with 10 bases between. The CDR3 bases are TGTGCCAGTAGTATAGCTCGCACAGGGAACACCGGGGAGCTGTTTTTT. Protein product: CASSIARTGNTGELFF.

The chain recombines TRBV7-9 with TRBJ2-1; 7 positions match TRBD1. The J segment lost 0 bases and the V segment lost 1 base, leaving 3 bases of the junction unmatched. The CDR3 consists of 16 residues. Germline V gene sequence: CDR1 SEHNR, CDR2 FQNEAQ (reference sequence). The CDR3 sequence: CASSLVGTASYNEQFF. The CDR3 DNA is TGTGCCAGCAGCTTAGTGGGGACAGCCTCCTACAATGAGCAGTTCTTC.